One and the same sample provided the 21 T cell receptor beta chains below, sequenced in a study of blood T cells in healthy people across ages. A sample-barcoded 5' primer and a J-beta primer mix were used in a second PCR of about 7 to 12 cycles. TCRdb recomputed calls from the 5' RACE reads with MiXCR, one row per CDR3 protein. The sample comprises approximately 900,000 distinct CDR3 sequences, roughly 50% of which are singletons, and roughly 13% rests with the top ten. Specimen: blood. All receptors derive from a man aged 25-40 years in good health.

There are a few counts of this clonotype. The chain has TRBV29-1 and TRBJ2-7; 7 bases agree with TRBD1. This CDR3 has 13 residues. The V and J ends lost 7 bases and 1 base, in that order; junction bases with no gene match: 7. Germline V lookup: CDR1 SQVTM, CDR2 ANQGSEA. This chain's CDR3 is CSAFTGASYEQYF. The CDR3 nucleotides are TGCAGCGCCTTCACAGGGGCTTCCTACGAGCAGTACTTC.

This chain connects TRBV6-5 to TRBJ2-7, with a weak D call TRBD1 (5 bases). Trimming cost V 7 bases and J 0 bases, with 16 bases left between them. The CDR3 has 15 residues. From germline, CDR1 is MNHEY and CDR2 SVGAGI. Written as DNA, the CDR3 is TGTGCCAGCACTTCGGTTAGGGGCACCTCCTACGAGCAGTACTTC. Protein: CASTSVRGTSYEQYF.

This chain joins TRBV5-1 and TRBJ1-4, with 7 bases matching TRBD1. Trimming cost V 5 bases and J 6 bases; bases outside gene matches: 13. The CDR3 is 16 residues long. CDR1 is SGHRS and CDR2 is YFSETQ in the germline V gene. The CDR3: CASSPGTGTEHEKLFF. The CDR3 nucleotides are TGCGCCAGCAGTCCGGGCACCGGGACAGAACATGAAAAACTGTTTTTT.

Only one count was recorded for this clonotype. This chain connects TRBV28 to TRBJ1-5; D is ambiguous. The CDR3 sequence is 15 residues long. Germline CDR1 reads MDHEN; CDR2 reads SYDVKM. Deletions cut 6 bases from V and 2 bases from J, with 14 bases between. CDR3 protein: CASSKGGSRNQPQHF. The CDR3 nucleotides are TGTGCCAGCAGCAAGGGTGGGTCGCGCAATCAGCCCCAGCATTTT.

The chain joins TRBV4-2 to TRBJ1-5, with D possibly matching TRBD1 (5 bases). The CDR3 is 15 amino acids. CDR1 LGHNA and CDR2 YNFKEQ come from the germline V gene. V was cut by 1 base and J by 5 bases, with 12 bases left in between. The CDR3 DNA is TGTGCCAGCAGCCAAGTCGACGGGGGATATCAGCCCCAGCATTTT. This gives the protein CASSQVDGGYQPQHF.

The chain carries TRBV20-1 and TRBJ1-3; D may be TRBD1 (5 bases). Germline values: CDR1 DFQATT, CDR2 SNEGSKA (reference sequence). Trimming cost V 1 base and J 2 bases, with 6 bases left between them. The CDR3 runs 13 residues. This chain's CDR3 is CSARVDTGNTIYF. Here the CDR3 DNA reads TGCAGTGCTAGAGTGGACACTGGAAACACCATATATTTT.

The CDR3 coding sequence is TGTGCCAGCAGTGAAGGACAGGGGGAGCCCCCCTACGAAGAGCAGTACTTC. Translating it yields CASSEGQGEPPYEEQYF. J is TRBJ2-4 and V is TRBV2; 9 nucleotides match TRBD1. Germline CDR1 is SNHLY and CDR2 is FYNNEI. The ends lost 1 base at V and 13 bases at J; junction bases unmatched: 17. The CDR3 extends over 17 amino acids.

The V call is TRBV3-1, the J call TRBJ2-7; the D is unclear. This CDR3 has 14 amino acids. Trimming took off 1 base at V and 3 bases at J, with 10 bases between the two ends. In germline, CDR1 is LGHDT, CDR2 YNNKEL (reference sequence). The CDR3 coding sequence is TGTGCCAGCAGCCAAGTCGAGCAGAACTACGAGCAGTACTTC. It translates to CASSQVEQNYEQYF.

A single count supports this clonotype. V and J are TRBV3-1 and TRBJ2-1; TRBD2 is a possible D gene (5 bases). The germline V and J ends were trimmed by 4 bases and 0 bases, with 13 bases remaining between them. The CDR3 is 16 amino acids. Germline CDR1 is LGHDT and CDR2 is YNNKEL (reference sequence). The CDR3 region has the DNA TGTGCCAGCAGCCCGAGCGGTCTCCTCTCCTACAATGAGCAGTTCTTC. This codes for CASSPSGLLSYNEQFF.

This rearrangement joins TRBV29-1 to TRBJ2-3, with TRBD2 as a possible D gene (7 bases). Trimming shortened V by 6 bases and J by 2 bases, and 15 bases separated the two germline ends. This CDR3 spans 14 amino acids. In germline, CDR1 is SQVTM, CDR2 ANQGSEA. The CDR3 DNA sequence: TGCAGCGTGGGGGCTAGACTAGCCACAGATACGCAGTATTTT. It encodes CSVGARLATDTQYF.

The J gene is TRBJ2-3, the V gene TRBV4-2, with 7 bases matching TRBD2. The CDR3 is 16 amino acids. Germline V gene sequence: CDR1 LGHNA, CDR2 YNFKEQ. Germline trimming cut 4 bases from V and 1 base from J; bases unmatched to any gene: 8. CDR3: CASSPSGVMGTDTQYF. CDR3 in DNA: TGTGCCAGCAGCCCAAGCGGGGTTATGGGCACAGATACGCAGTATTTT.

The chain joins TRBV4-1 to TRBJ1-2; 8 bases line up with TRBD1. CDR3 length: 15 amino acids. Germline V gives CDR1 MGHRA, CDR2 YSYEKL. V lost 0 bases, J lost 8 bases, and 8 bases stayed unmatched. In nucleotides, the CDR3 is TGCGCCAGCAGCCAAGAGTACAGGGGGGTTGGGGGCTACACCTTC. Protein: CASSQEYRGVGGYTF.

V usage is TRBV20-1 and J usage is TRBJ2-5; D not resolved. Germline V gene data show CDR1 as DFQATT and CDR2 as SNEGSKA (reference sequence). This CDR3 spans 11 amino acids. Trimming took off 3 bases at V and 3 bases at J, with 5 bases between the two ends. The CDR3 nucleotides are TGCAGTGCTAGTTTAGAAGAGACCCAGTACTTC. Amino acid sequence: CSASLEETQYF.

This clonotype has just one count. The V and J genes are TRBV20-1 and TRBJ2-5; 9 bases agree with TRBD1. CDR1 is DFQATT, CDR2 SNEGSKA, per germline (reference sequence). This CDR3 region has 13 residues. The CDR3 DNA is TGCAGCCAAGGGGACAGGGCCCAAGAGACCCAGTACTTC. It yields the protein CSQGDRAQETQYF.

This clonotype occurred a few times. Given a much more abundant clone one base away, this may be a read error. V and J are TRBV28 and TRBJ2-7, with TRBD1 matching 7 bases. The CDR3 covers 15 residues. Unmatched junction bases numbered 10, after V lost 3 bases and J lost 5 bases. Germline V CDR1 and CDR2: MDHEN, SYDVKM. CDR3 amino acids: CASSFHAGTAHEQYF. The DNA of the CDR3 is TGTGCCAGCAGTTTTCATGCCGGGACAGCCCACGAGCAGTACTTC. The whole variable domain, filled in from reference TRBV28 and TRBJ2-7, reads DVKVTQSSRYLVKRTGEKVFLECVQDMDHENMFWYRQDPGLGLRLIYFSYDVKMKEKGDIPEGYSVSREKKERFSLILESASTNQTSMYLCASSFHAGTAHEQYFGPGTRLTVT.

The chain has TRBV25-1 and TRBJ2-3; TRBD2 might be the D (6 bases). The CDR3 consists of 13 residues. Trimming pared 8 bases from V and 2 bases from J, leaving 11 bases between. The germline V gene encodes CDR1 MGHDK and CDR2 SYGVNS. This CDR3 reads CASAIADTDTQYF. CDR3 bases: TGTGCCAGCGCGATAGCGGACACAGATACGCAGTATTTT.

The chain has TRBV6-2 or TRBV6-3 and TRBJ1-6, with a possible D match to TRBD1 (5 bases). Between the trimmed V and J ends, which lost 6 bases and 7 bases, there was a span of 13 bases. The V gene's germline CDR1 is MNHEY and CDR2 SVGEGT. This CDR3 contains 14 residues. CDR3 bases: TGTGCCAGCAGCTCCCGAGGGGAGAATTCACCCCTCCACTTT. This gives the protein CASSSRGENSPLHF.

The chain couples TRBV27 to TRBJ1-5, with D hard to call. The CDR3 consists of 14 residues. V lost 4 bases and J lost 8, with 15 bases in between. CDR1 and CDR2 from the germline V gene are MNHEY and SMNVEV (reference sequence). The CDR3 DNA reads TGTGCCAGCAGTTACCGCGGGCTTGAGGAGCCCCAGCATTTT. Its translation is CASSYRGLEEPQHF.

The rearrangement uses TRBV3-1 and TRBJ2-3; D gene uncertain. Germline lookup yields CDR1 LGHDT and CDR2 YNNKEL (reference sequence). V lost 0 bases and J lost 4, with 5 bases in between. The CDR3 length is 13 residues. The CDR3 protein is CASSQETPDTQYF. CDR3 in DNA: TGTGCCAGCAGCCAAGAAACCCCAGATACGCAGTATTTT.

V usage is TRBV2 and J usage is TRBJ1-1; 8 positions agree with TRBD1. J gave up 6 bases and V 5 bases, and 5 bases lay outside the gene matches. This CDR3 is 13 amino acids long. CDR1 is SNHLY, CDR2 FYNNEI, per germline. Here the CDR3 reads CASSLDRVAEAFF. As DNA, the CDR3 is TGTGCCAGCAGTCTGGACAGGGTCGCTGAAGCTTTCTTT. Complete variable domain (other parts from reference TRBV2 and TRBJ1-1): EPEVTQTPSHQVTQMGQEVILRCVPISNHLYFYWYRQILGQKVEFLVSFYNNEISEKSEIFDDQFSVERPDGSNFTLKIRSTKLEDSAMYFCASSLDRVAEAFFGQGTRLTVV.

This sequence joins TRBV30 and TRBJ2-6, with D tentatively TRBD1 or TRBD2 (5 bases each). The germline V gene has CDR1 GTSNPN and CDR2 SVGIG (reference sequence). The CDR3 consists of 14 residues. Deletions cut 0 bases from V and 9 bases from J, with 12 bases between. The CDR3 sequence: CAWSVRRDLNVLTF. Here the CDR3 DNA reads TGTGCCTGGAGTGTACGAAGGGACCTCAACGTCCTGACTTTC.